The present T cell receptor (beta chain) was sequenced within a study of blood T cell repertoires in COVID-19. This CDR3 is 12 amino acids long. Trimming stripped 5 bases from V and 6 bases from J, with 11 bases between. Germline-derived CDR1 and CDR2 are SGHVS and FQNEAQ. The repertoire was sequenced with immunoSEQ multiplex PCR; TCRdb's copy has only in-frame clones and lacks some. The sample includes about 14,000 clones, around 67% of them seen just once. The sequence was obtained from a boy aged 2 to 10 with active or convalescent COVID-19. Sequences were obtained from peripheral blood. The chain recombines TRBV7-8 with TRBJ2-7; D is perhaps TRBD2 (6 bases). The DNA of the CDR3 is TGTGCCAGCAGCCTTCAAGCGGGCGAGCAGTACTTC. Its translation is CASSLQAGEQYF.